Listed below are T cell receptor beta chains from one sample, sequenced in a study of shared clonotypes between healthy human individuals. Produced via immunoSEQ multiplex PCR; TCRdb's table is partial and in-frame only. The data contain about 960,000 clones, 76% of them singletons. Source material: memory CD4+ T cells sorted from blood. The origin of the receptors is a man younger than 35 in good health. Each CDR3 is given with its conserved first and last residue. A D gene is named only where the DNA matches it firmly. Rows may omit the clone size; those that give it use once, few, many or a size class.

cdr3_nt: TGCACCAGCAGCCAATGGGCTAGCGGGCCCTTGGGCGAGCAGTACTTC; cdr3_aa: CTSSQWASGPLGEQYF; v_call: TRBV1; j_call: TRBJ2-7; d_call: -; clone_size: -
cdr3_nt: TGTGCCTGGAGTGTGACCCGATGGGCCAGTGGGCAGTATTTT; cdr3_aa: CAWSVTRWASGQYF; v_call: TRBV30; j_call: TRBJ2-3; d_call: -; clone_size: -
cdr3_nt: TGTGCCAGCAGCTTGGCGGGCGGGGGGGTTCTAGATACGCAGTATTTT; cdr3_aa: CASSLAGGGVLDTQYF; v_call: TRBV5-4; j_call: TRBJ2-3; d_call: TRBD2; clone_size: once
cdr3_nt: TGCGCCAGCAGCTTGGGGACAGGGAACTACGAGCAGTACTTC; cdr3_aa: CASSLGTGNYEQYF; v_call: TRBV5-1; j_call: TRBJ2-7; d_call: TRBD1; clone_size: -
cdr3_nt: TGTGCCAGCAGGAGCTTTGGTGGACAGCCCCAGCATTTT; cdr3_aa: CASRSFGGQPQHF; v_call: TRBV6-5; j_call: TRBJ1-5; d_call: -; clone_size: few
cdr3_nt: TGCGCCAGCAGCTCGTGGTTGGGGAGCCCCTACGAGCAGTACTTC; cdr3_aa: CASSSWLGSPYEQYF; v_call: TRBV5-1; j_call: TRBJ2-7; d_call: -; clone_size: -
cdr3_nt: TGTGCCAGCAGGCATGCAGGGGGCACTGAAGCTTTCTTT; cdr3_aa: CASRHAGGTEAFF; v_call: TRBV6-1; j_call: TRBJ1-1; d_call: TRBD1; clone_size: -
cdr3_nt: TGTGCCAGCTCACCACTGACGGACTACGAGCAGTACTTC; cdr3_aa: CASSPLTDYEQYF; v_call: TRBV18; j_call: TRBJ2-7; d_call: -; clone_size: -
cdr3_nt: TGTGCCAGCAGCTTGGAACAAGGGGGAGGCAAAAACATTCAGTACTTC; cdr3_aa: CASSLEQGGGKNIQYF; v_call: TRBV5-8; j_call: TRBJ2-4; d_call: -; clone_size: many
cdr3_nt: TGTGCCAGCAGCCAAGGAATCCGGGGGTCCTACGAGCAGTACTTC; cdr3_aa: CASSQGIRGSYEQYF; v_call: TRBV14; j_call: TRBJ2-7; d_call: -; clone_size: -
cdr3_nt: TGTGCCAGCTCACCGGCGGGAGCCTGGTACGAGCAGTACTTC; cdr3_aa: CASSPAGAWYEQYF; v_call: TRBV18; j_call: TRBJ2-7; d_call: TRBD2; clone_size: once
cdr3_nt: TGCGCCAGCAGCCCCCGGGACTTGAACACCGGGGAGCTGTTTTTT; cdr3_aa: CASSPRDLNTGELFF; v_call: TRBV5-1; j_call: TRBJ2-2; d_call: -; clone_size: -
cdr3_nt: TGTGCCAGCTCCGAGGGGTTCTATGGCTACACCTTC; cdr3_aa: CASSEGFYGYTF; v_call: TRBV18; j_call: TRBJ1-2; d_call: -; clone_size: -
cdr3_nt: TGTGCCAGCAGTGTCCGACAGGCTTGGGGTGAAAAACTGTTTTTT; cdr3_aa: CASSVRQAWGEKLFF; v_call: TRBV6-6; j_call: TRBJ1-4; d_call: -; clone_size: few
cdr3_nt: TGTGCCAGCAGTGTAACGGGAGGGCCCTCTGAGACCCAGTACTTC; cdr3_aa: CASSVTGGPSETQYF; v_call: TRBV2; j_call: TRBJ2-5; d_call: TRBD2; clone_size: -
cdr3_nt: TGCGCCAGCAGCCCTGGGCCTCCGGGGGAGCAGTACTTC; cdr3_aa: CASSPGPPGEQYF; v_call: TRBV5-1; j_call: TRBJ2-7; d_call: -; clone_size: -
cdr3_nt: TGTGCCTGGTCCGGTGCCACCTCTGGAAACACCATATATTTT; cdr3_aa: CAWSGATSGNTIYF; v_call: TRBV30; j_call: TRBJ1-3; d_call: -; clone_size: once
cdr3_nt: TGTGCCAGCAGCTTGGTAGGGGTGCATGGCTACACCTTC; cdr3_aa: CASSLVGVHGYTF; v_call: TRBV5-4; j_call: TRBJ1-2; d_call: -; clone_size: -
cdr3_nt: TGTGCCAGCAGTTCGCTACAGGGAGGGGATGGCTACACCTTC; cdr3_aa: CASSSLQGGDGYTF; v_call: TRBV6-5; j_call: TRBJ1-2; d_call: -; clone_size: -
cdr3_nt: TGTGCCAGCAGCTCATGGACGGCCTCCTACGAGCAGTACTTC; cdr3_aa: CASSSWTASYEQYF; v_call: TRBV14; j_call: TRBJ2-7; d_call: -; clone_size: -
cdr3_nt: TGTGCCAGCAGCTTGGGATATAGCAATCAGCCCCAGCATTTT; cdr3_aa: CASSLGYSNQPQHF; v_call: TRBV5-5; j_call: TRBJ1-5; d_call: -; clone_size: -
cdr3_nt: TGTGCCACCAGCAGAGAACAGCCCGATCAGCCCCAGCATTTT; cdr3_aa: CATSREQPDQPQHF; v_call: TRBV15; j_call: TRBJ1-5; d_call: -; clone_size: -
cdr3_nt: TGCGCCAGCAGCTTGGGCAGCCAAGGGTCTGGAAACACCATATATTTT; cdr3_aa: CASSLGSQGSGNTIYF; v_call: TRBV5-1; j_call: TRBJ1-3; d_call: -; clone_size: -
cdr3_nt: TGTGCCAGCAGCCCTCCGAACGGACTAGCGGGGGTCTTC; cdr3_aa: CASSPPNGLAGVF; v_call: TRBV7-2; j_call: TRBJ2-1; d_call: TRBD2; clone_size: -
cdr3_nt: TGTGCCCACACCCCGGGGGCCTACAATGAGCAGTTCTTC; cdr3_aa: CAHTPGAYNEQFF; v_call: TRBV2; j_call: TRBJ2-1; d_call: -; clone_size: -
cdr3_nt: TGTGCCAGCAGGTCTGGGGCCAACGTCCTGACTTTC; cdr3_aa: CASRSGANVLTF; v_call: TRBV6-5; j_call: TRBJ2-6; d_call: -; clone_size: -
cdr3_nt: TGTGCCAGCAGCTTATACAGGGGAGCGGGGGCCAACGTCCTGACTTTC; cdr3_aa: CASSLYRGAGANVLTF; v_call: TRBV5-6; j_call: TRBJ2-6; d_call: TRBD1; clone_size: few
cdr3_nt: TGTGCTATCCGGGTACAAGAGACCCAGTACTTC; cdr3_aa: CAIRVQETQYF; v_call: TRBV7-7; j_call: TRBJ2-5; d_call: -; clone_size: -
cdr3_nt: TGTGCCAGCAGTTCGGGATACTTTCAGCCCCAGCATTTT; cdr3_aa: CASSSGYFQPQHF; v_call: TRBV28; j_call: TRBJ1-5; d_call: -; clone_size: once
cdr3_nt: TGTGCCAGCAGTGGGGGGACCGAGAATTCACCCCTCCACTTT; cdr3_aa: CASSGGTENSPLHF; v_call: TRBV2; j_call: TRBJ1-6; d_call: -; clone_size: -
cdr3_nt: TGCGCCAGCAGCGAAGCGGGGACCCCCGGAGAGACCCAGTACTTC; cdr3_aa: CASSEAGTPGETQYF; v_call: TRBV5-1; j_call: TRBJ2-5; d_call: TRBD2; clone_size: once
cdr3_nt: TGTGCCAGCAGCTTAGCGGGAGTAAATGAGCAGTTCTTC; cdr3_aa: CASSLAGVNEQFF; v_call: TRBV7-9; j_call: TRBJ2-1; d_call: -; clone_size: -
cdr3_nt: TGCGCCAGCAGTCGGAGTAGCACAGATACGCAGTATTTT; cdr3_aa: CASSRSSTDTQYF; v_call: TRBV4-1; j_call: TRBJ2-3; d_call: -; clone_size: -
cdr3_nt: TGTGCCTGGAGTGTACGAAAGGTCGCAACTAATGAAAAACTGTTTTTT; cdr3_aa: CAWSVRKVATNEKLFF; v_call: TRBV30; j_call: TRBJ1-4; d_call: -; clone_size: once
cdr3_nt: TGTGCCAGCAGACAGGGTGTCTCCTACGAGCAGTACTTC; cdr3_aa: CASRQGVSYEQYF; v_call: TRBV6-7; j_call: TRBJ2-7; d_call: -; clone_size: -
cdr3_nt: TGCGCCAGCAGCTTGCTCCCTAACTACGAGCAGTACTTC; cdr3_aa: CASSLLPNYEQYF; v_call: TRBV5-1; j_call: TRBJ2-7; d_call: -; clone_size: -
cdr3_nt: TGTGCCACCAGCAGAGATCTTGCGGGCAGCAATCAGCCCCAGCATTTT; cdr3_aa: CATSRDLAGSNQPQHF; v_call: TRBV15; j_call: TRBJ1-5; d_call: -; clone_size: -
cdr3_nt: TGTGCCAGCGCAGTGCCAGGGGACTATGGCTACACCTTC; cdr3_aa: CASAVPGDYGYTF; v_call: TRBV6-6; j_call: TRBJ1-2; d_call: -; clone_size: once
cdr3_nt: TGTGCCTGGAGTGTCGAGGATACGCAGTATTTT; cdr3_aa: CAWSVEDTQYF; v_call: TRBV30; j_call: TRBJ2-3; d_call: -; clone_size: -
cdr3_nt: TGTGCCAGCTTAGATCGCTCCTACAATGAGCAGTTCTTC; cdr3_aa: CASLDRSYNEQFF; v_call: TRBV6-5; j_call: TRBJ2-1; d_call: -; clone_size: -
cdr3_nt: TGCGCCAGCAGCTTGGAGGGAAGCTCTGGAAACACCATATATTTT; cdr3_aa: CASSLEGSSGNTIYF; v_call: TRBV5-1; j_call: TRBJ1-3; d_call: -; clone_size: -
cdr3_nt: TGTGCCAGTAGTATAGGAAAACAGTACTATGGCTACACCTTC; cdr3_aa: CASSIGKQYYGYTF; v_call: TRBV19; j_call: TRBJ1-2; d_call: -; clone_size: -
cdr3_nt: TGTGCCAGCAGCATCGAGGACCCAGATACGCAGTATTTT; cdr3_aa: CASSIEDPDTQYF; v_call: TRBV9; j_call: TRBJ2-3; d_call: -; clone_size: many
cdr3_nt: TGTGCCAGCAGTTACCTCGCCGCGGGAGCGTACAATGAGCAGTTCTTC; cdr3_aa: CASSYLAAGAYNEQFF; v_call: TRBV6-5; j_call: TRBJ2-1; d_call: TRBD2; clone_size: -
cdr3_nt: TGCGCCAGCAGTAGTGGGACTAGCAGGGCTGAGCAGTTCTTC; cdr3_aa: CASSSGTSRAEQFF; v_call: TRBV5-1; j_call: TRBJ2-1; d_call: TRBD2; clone_size: -
cdr3_nt: TGTGCCAGCAGTCCGGGACAGCTCCACTCCTACGAGCAGTACTTC; cdr3_aa: CASSPGQLHSYEQYF; v_call: TRBV28; j_call: TRBJ2-7; d_call: TRBD1; clone_size: -
cdr3_nt: TGTGCCACCAGCAGAGTGGGGGGATCCGTAAGCAATCAGCCCCAGCATTTT; cdr3_aa: CATSRVGGSVSNQPQHF; v_call: TRBV15; j_call: TRBJ1-5; d_call: -; clone_size: -
cdr3_nt: TGTGCCAGCAGTTTTTCCCATCGGGGGGGTGGAAAGCCCCAGCATTTT; cdr3_aa: CASSFSHRGGGKPQHF; v_call: TRBV28; j_call: TRBJ1-5; d_call: -; clone_size: -
cdr3_nt: TGTGCCAGTAGTACTCTAGACAGGGGACAACAGCCCCAGCATTTT; cdr3_aa: CASSTLDRGQQPQHF; v_call: TRBV19; j_call: TRBJ1-5; d_call: TRBD1; clone_size: -
cdr3_nt: TGTGCCAGCAGCTTGGAACACTTCCAGGGCTACACCTTC; cdr3_aa: CASSLEHFQGYTF; v_call: TRBV5-5; j_call: TRBJ1-2; d_call: -; clone_size: -
cdr3_nt: TGTGCCAGCAGTGATCCGACAGTGTACCAAGAGACCCAGTACTTC; cdr3_aa: CASSDPTVYQETQYF; v_call: TRBV25-1; j_call: TRBJ2-5; d_call: -; clone_size: -
cdr3_nt: TGTGCCAGCAGTGTGTATACGGGAGGGACCGGGGAGCTGTTTTTT; cdr3_aa: CASSVYTGGTGELFF; v_call: TRBV6-1; j_call: TRBJ2-2; d_call: TRBD2; clone_size: -
cdr3_nt: TGTGCCAGCAGCTTAGCTCGGGAGGGTGGCTACACCTTC; cdr3_aa: CASSLAREGGYTF; v_call: TRBV7-2; j_call: TRBJ1-2; d_call: -; clone_size: -
cdr3_nt: TGTGCCAGCAGCGTAGGAGGGGAGGGCTACGAGCAGTACTTC; cdr3_aa: CASSVGGEGYEQYF; v_call: TRBV9; j_call: TRBJ2-7; d_call: TRBD2; clone_size: -
cdr3_nt: TGCGCCAGCAGCCAAGAGTCTACAGGGAGCCACGAGCAGTACTTC; cdr3_aa: CASSQESTGSHEQYF; v_call: TRBV4-3; j_call: TRBJ2-7; d_call: -; clone_size: many
cdr3_nt: TGCGCCAGCAGCATAGGACAGGGGGCGAGGGAGACCCAGTACTTC; cdr3_aa: CASSIGQGARETQYF; v_call: TRBV5-1; j_call: TRBJ2-5; d_call: TRBD1; clone_size: many
cdr3_nt: TGCGCCAGCAGCTTGGACAGGGGGCCGCCCACCGGGGAGCTGTTTTTT; cdr3_aa: CASSLDRGPPTGELFF; v_call: TRBV5-1; j_call: TRBJ2-2; d_call: TRBD1; clone_size: -
cdr3_nt: TGTGCCAGCAACAACGGGAGACACGAGCAGTACTTC; cdr3_aa: CASNNGRHEQYF; v_call: TRBV6-6; j_call: TRBJ2-7; d_call: -; clone_size: once
cdr3_nt: TGTGCCAGCAGTGGACGGACAGGGGAAGACAATCAGCCCCAGCATTTT; cdr3_aa: CASSGRTGEDNQPQHF; v_call: TRBV6-1; j_call: TRBJ1-5; d_call: TRBD1; clone_size: -
cdr3_nt: TGTGCCAGCAGCGCGACAGGGGGCGTAGGTGGCACTGAAGCTTTCTTT; cdr3_aa: CASSATGGVGGTEAFF; v_call: TRBV9; j_call: TRBJ1-1; d_call: TRBD1; clone_size: -